The 18 T cell receptor beta chains listed next were all sequenced from one sample in a study of identical twins. TCRdb ran MiXCR on the 5' RACE reads and lists one entry per CDR3 protein. The data show about 450,000 distinct CDR3 sequences, about 18% seen once. Sequences were obtained from naive T cells sorted from blood. The receptors originated from a man between 45 and 60 years old in good health.

This clonotype was picked up a small number of times. The chain recombines TRBV28 with TRBJ2-4; no definite D call. CDR3 length: 13 residues. Trimming shortened V by 5 bases and J by 4 bases, and 9 bases separated the two germline ends. Germline-derived CDR1 and CDR2 are MDHEN and SYDVKM. CDR3 region: CASSGSGKNIQYF. In DNA, the CDR3 is TGTGCCAGCAGTGGATCCGGGAAAAACATTCAGTACTTC.

The table lists this clonotype with many counts. J is TRBJ2-7 and V is TRBV4-3; 8 nucleotides match TRBD2. This CDR3 has 15 amino acids. The V and J ends lost 4 bases and 0 bases, in that order; junction bases with no gene match: 5. Per germline, CDR1 LGHNA and CDR2 YSLEER. CDR3: CASSLSGGPSYEQYF. The CDR3 nucleotides read TGCGCCAGCAGCCTAAGCGGGGGTCCCTCCTACGAGCAGTACTTC.

The gene calls are TRBV5-1 and TRBJ2-5, with D maybe TRBD2 (6 bases). V lost 3 bases, J lost 1 base, and 16 bases lay in between. Germline loops: CDR1 SGHRS, CDR2 YFSETQ. This CDR3 is 16 amino acids long. The CDR3 sequence is CASSSKFRDFQETQYF. CDR3 coding DNA: TGCGCCAGCAGCTCGAAATTCCGGGACTTCCAAGAGACCCAGTACTTC. Using reference TRBV5-1 and TRBJ2-5 for the parts outside the CDR3, the full variable domain is KAGVTQTPRYLIKTRGQQVTLSCSPISGHRSVSWYQQTPGQGLQFLFEYFSETQRNKGNFPGRFSGRQFSNSRSEMNVSTLELGDSALYLCASSSKFRDFQETQYFGPGTRLLVL.

This clonotype was seen at least ten times. The chain couples TRBV5-1 to TRBJ1-1; 8 bases align to TRBD1. Trimming removed 0 bases from V and 2 bases from J; junction bases left unmatched: 12. Germline CDR1 is SGHRS and CDR2 is YFSETQ. The CDR3 runs to 18 residues. CDR3 sequence: CASSLALPGTGSNTEAFF. CDR3 nucleotides: TGCGCCAGCAGCTTGGCCCTCCCGGGGACAGGCTCTAACACTGAAGCTTTCTTT.

V and J are TRBV6-5 and TRBJ2-1; 13 nucleotides line up with TRBD2. V lost 0 bases, J lost 2 bases, and 7 bases stayed unmatched. The CDR3 is 19 amino acids. CDR1 is MNHEY and CDR2 is SVGAGI in the germline V gene. The CDR3 protein is CASSYSTLAGGRTYNEQFF. The CDR3 coding sequence is TGTGCCAGCAGTTACTCGACACTAGCGGGAGGGAGGACCTACAATGAGCAGTTCTTC.

This clonotype was seen at least ten times. The V and J genes are TRBV20-1 and TRBJ2-1, with 12 bases matching TRBD2. This CDR3 region has 16 residues. With 5 bases clipped from V and 4 bases from J, the junction kept 9 bases outside the gene matches. Germline lookup yields CDR1 DFQATT and CDR2 SNEGSKA (reference sequence). The CDR3 coding sequence is TGCAGTGCTCACCACCGGACTAGCGGGATGTACAATGAGCAGTTCTTC. Translating gives CSAHHRTSGMYNEQFF.

This clonotype was detected many times. The V and J genes are TRBV12-3 or TRBV12-4 and TRBJ1-2; perhaps TRBD1 as D (6 bases). The CDR3 has 16 residues. Trimming took 5 bases from V and 0 from J, leaving 16 bases between them. CDR3 DNA sequence: TGTGCCAGCAGTCCCTGGGACAAGGGCACTAACTATGGCTACACCTTC. Translation: CASSPWDKGTNYGYTF.

This clonotype was seen ten or more times. J is TRBJ1-4 and V is TRBV25-1, with unresolved D. The germline CDR1 and CDR2 sequences are MGHDK and SYGVNS. V lost 3 bases, J lost 0 bases, and 8 bases lay in between. The CDR3 has 15 amino acids. The CDR3 DNA reads as TGTGCCAGCAGTGATCGAGGTGCAACTAATGAAAAACTGTTTTTT. Translated, it gives CASSDRGATNEKLFF.

On this clonotype itself: A much larger clonotype is one base distant, so this may be a read error. The V call is TRBV20-1, the J call TRBJ2-1, with unresolved D. Germline CDR1 reads DFQATT; CDR2 reads SNEGSKA (reference sequence). The CDR3 has 12 amino acids. CDR3 protein: CGAAAAYNEQFF. DNA for the CDR3: TGCGGTGCTGCGGCGGCCTACAATGAGCAGTTCTTC.

This clonotype was detected many times. The chain recombines TRBV10-3 with TRBJ1-2, with D perhaps TRBD1 (6 bases). The CDR3 consists of 13 residues. Germline V gives CDR1 ENHRY, CDR2 SYGVKD. With 8 bases removed from V and 8 bases from J, the gap between germline ends came to 18 bases. This chain's CDR3 is CAIWKGQPEGYTF. CDR3 in DNA: TGTGCCATCTGGAAGGGACAACCCGAGGGCTACACCTTC.

This clonotype showed up many times. This sequence joins TRBV28 and TRBJ1-1; D unresolved. CDR1 is MDHEN and CDR2 is SYDVKM in the germline V gene. V lost 7 bases to trimming and J lost 4 bases, with 19 bases between them. The CDR3 loop spans 15 amino acids. CDR3 DNA: TGTGCCAGCAAGACCCGGCCGGGTCTATTCACTGAAGCTTTCTTT. This sequence encodes CASKTRPGLFTEAFF.

This clonotype showed up many times. This sequence joins TRBV12-3 or TRBV12-4 and TRBJ2-1; 13 bases map to TRBD2. The CDR3 is 14 residues long. The J segment lost 7 bases and the V segment lost 7 bases, leaving 4 bases of the junction unmatched. This CDR3 reads CASNTLAGGNEQFF. The CDR3 DNA reads TGTGCCAGCAACACACTAGCGGGAGGGAATGAGCAGTTCTTC.

This clonotype was counted ten times or more. The J gene is TRBJ2-1, the V gene TRBV7-3, with a tentative D call TRBD2 (5 bases). Germline-derived CDR1 and CDR2 are SGHTA and FQGTGA. V dropped 2 bases and J dropped 7 bases, with 9 bases sitting between them. CDR3 length: 13 amino acids. CDR3 sequence reads: CASSLWSGNEQFF. CDR3 DNA: TGTGCCAGCAGCTTATGGTCGGGGAATGAGCAGTTCTTC.

The chain links TRBV5-1 to TRBJ2-3, with TRBD1 identical over 10 bases. Germline loops: CDR1 SGHRS, CDR2 YFSETQ. This CDR3 comprises 15 residues. Trimming took 4 bases from V and 4 from J; bases not matched to a gene: 6. The CDR3 spells CASSPGTGEADTQYF. For the CDR3, the DNA is TGCGCCAGCAGCCCCGGGACAGGGGAGGCAGATACGCAGTATTTT.

This clonotype turned up a few times. This chain joins TRBV15 and TRBJ2-1; D gene uncertain. Germline CDR1 and CDR2: LNHNV and YYDKDF (reference sequence). The CDR3 contains 12 residues. Trimming removed 1 base from V and 6 bases from J, with 4 bases in between. CDR3 DNA: TGTGCCACCAGCAGAGTACGCAATGAGCAGTTCTTC. It encodes CATSRVRNEQFF. The variable domain in full, with the rest retrieved from reference TRBV15 and TRBJ2-1, is DAMVIQNPRYQVTQFGKPVTLSCSQTLNHNVMYWYQQKSSQAPKLLFHYYDKDFNNEADTPDNFQSRRPNTSFCFLDIRSPGLGDTAMYLCATSRVRNEQFFGPGTRLTVL.

The sample holds many counts of this clonotype. The V call is TRBV12-3 or TRBV12-4, the J call TRBJ2-1, with D uncertain. CDR3 size: 15 residues. Trimming pared 7 bases from V and 4 bases from J, leaving 17 bases between. The CDR3 loop is CASNPSGRIYNEQFF. CDR3 in DNA: TGTGCCAGCAACCCTTCCGGACGGATTTACAATGAGCAGTTCTTC.

This sequence joins TRBV5-1 and TRBJ2-1; possibly TRBD1 or TRBD2 for D (5 bases each). In germline, CDR1 is SGHRS, CDR2 YFSETQ. Trimming left V 2 bases short and J 9 bases short, with 12 bases between. This CDR3 spans 13 amino acids. CDR3 nucleotide sequence: TGCGCCAGCAGCTTCGAGAGGGGCTTTGAGCAGTTCTTC. It translates to CASSFERGFEQFF.

This clonotype was seen a few times. The CDR3 loop is CASSELLAVDSETQYF. CDR3 DNA sequence: TGTGCCAGCAGTGAATTACTAGCGGTCGATAGTGAGACCCAGTACTTC. This chain connects TRBV6-1 to TRBJ2-5; the match to TRBD2 covers 8 bases. The CDR3 covers 16 residues. Per germline, CDR1 MNHNS and CDR2 SASEGT. The V gene end was trimmed by 2 bases and the J gene end by 5 bases; junction bases not matched to a gene: 10.